Sequencing of this TCR beta chain was carried out in a study of T cell responses to AZD1222 COVID-19 vaccine. The overall study: Investigators merged groups given second doses at roughly 4 or roughly 12 weeks.

General observations from the study: There were vaccine-associated CD4 TCRs across spike, dominant at 160-218 and 743-854. Targets within unmutated variant regions were reportedly found for nearly half of spike-specific TCRs. Repertoires were obtained solely post-peak T cell response.

TCRdb's copy holds only in-frame clones and misses some; the assay was immunoSEQ multiplex PCR. The sample contains 84,000 or so clones, approximately 89% of which appear only once. With respect to this clone: Its target is not known.

This CDR3 is 14 amino acids long. The ends lost 8 bases at V and 1 base at J; junction bases unmatched: 6. The V gene's germline CDR1 is SNHLY and CDR2 FYNNEI. The TCR sequence derives from an adult in good health. The input for sequencing was peripheral blood, taken on day 0 of AZD1222 vaccination. V gene TRBV2 combines with J gene TRBJ2-5; 8 bases line up with TRBD2. CDR3 loop: CASQRERGQETQYF. CDR3 DNA sequence: TGTGCCAGCCAGCGGGAGAGGGGCCAAGAGACCCAGTACTTC.